This T cell receptor (beta chain) was identified during a study of blood T cell repertoires in COVID-19. Study-wide background: Sites in the United States, Italy and Spain provided acute and convalescent COVID-19 samples.

Methods used by the authors: The authors estimated nucleated cell counts from reference gene primer amplification. Sequencing was performed with immunoSEQ multiplex PCR; in TCRdb, only in-frame clones are kept and a portion is missing. D and trimming come from the DNA, and the V and J calls and clone size come from that table. The sample lists roughly 380,000 clones, around nine tenths occurring once. The CDR3 is 14 residues long. V was shortened by 7 bases and J by 4 bases, with 16 bases between the two germline ends. Germline CDR1 is MDHEN and CDR2 is SYDVKM. Which cohort a participant joined came from the clinical history participants gave.

Material: PBMCs or T cells enriched from blood (not recorded which). This receptor was obtained from a woman in her twenties or thirties who had been exposed to COVID-19. This chain connects TRBV28 to TRBJ1-2; a possible D gene is TRBD1 (5 bases). DNA for the CDR3: TGTGCCAGCATGGGAGGACCAGGGACCTATGGCTACACCTTC. It translates to CASMGGPGTYGYTF.